The present TCR beta chain was sequenced within a study of sequential checkpoint blockade in melanoma (dated by TCRdb to between 2018 and 2021). General notes on the study: In a 1:1 randomization, patients received either first-line nivolumab then ipilimumab (arm A) or ipilimumab then nivolumab (arm B). Both trial sequences were followed by maintenance nivolumab. Findings and caveats that apply to the study as a whole: The response-prediction model combining TCR metrics and mutation burden needs validation in larger, independent patient cohorts.

This clone was counted once. Its binding antigen is unknown. Per-nucleotide qualities are absent, and no much larger clonotype sits a single base away. V gives up 8 bases and J gives up 0 bases, and the segment between their germline ends measures 10 bases. The CDR3 sequence holds 13 residues, the cysteine and phenylalanine included. Only the CDR3 part of the read is kept: 39 bases, read in frame from the first base. The germline V gene gives CDR1 as SNHLY and CDR2 as FYNNEI. The treatment or condition label here, explained by the study, means: randomized to nivolumab then ipilimumab (arm A) or the reverse (arm B). No trial patient had received prior DNA-damaging chemotherapy. On a FACS Aria II flow cytometer, live CD3+CD8+ cells that were negative for CD19 and CD56 were sorted from thawed PBMCs. The samples were obtained from melanoma patients enrolled in CheckMate 064, an open-label, randomized phase II trial testing sequential checkpoint blockade. Leukapheresis was used to collect peripheral blood mononuclear cells, which were then purified with Ficoll-Paque and frozen in human serum with 10% DMSO. Immediately after sorting, the purity of the sorted blood CD3+CD8+ cells was confirmed to be >98%, and DNA was then extracted.

TCRbeta CDR3 regions were immunosequenced from genomic DNA with the immunoSEQ Assay. Genomic DNA was amplified by bias-controlled multiplex PCR before high-throughput sequencing. The paper's data handling went like this. To quantify the absolute abundance of each unique TCRbeta CDR3 region, the sequences were collapsed and filtered. Clonality, defined as 1 minus Pielou's evenness, was calculated using productive rearrangements only. A previously published method was used to identify clones whose frequencies were significantly greater in on-treatment samples than in baseline samples. TCRdb retrieved this table from immuneACCESS and kept in-frame rearrangements only. Not all clones are present; in checked studies, unresolved V genes account for under half, and no reason is known for the remainder. Clone size and V and J calls were adopted from that table, with D and trimming inferred from the DNA. This sample holds more than 25,000 clones; about 72% were observed only once. The ten most abundant clones make up 13% of the sample.

This TCR was sampled from a human donor with melanoma. The sequenced sample was CD8+ T cells sorted from blood (inferred from file names), obtained from a patient given nivolumab and ipilimumab in sequence. The chain is encoded by TRBV2 joined to TRBJ2-5; the D gene is perhaps TRBD1, from 6 matching bases. For the CDR3, the sequence is CASYRQDQETQYF. The DNA sequence is given as TGTGCCAGCTATCGACAGGACCAAGAGACCCAGTACTTC. Extended through the reference TRBV2 and TRBJ2-5 proteins, this CDR3 yields the full variable domain: EPEVTQTPSHQVTQMGQEVILRCVPISNHLYFYWYRQILGQKVEFLVSFYNNEISEKSEIFDDQFSVERPDGSNFTLKIRSTKLEDSAMYFCASYRQDQETQYFGPGTRLLVL.